These T cell receptor beta chains were read from a single sample in a study of blood T cell repertoires in COVID-19. Profiled with immunoSEQ multiplex PCR; TCRdb holds only in-frame clones, not every one. There are roughly 300,000 clones in the sample; about 90% occur only once, and about 6.8% lies in the top ten. Sample: peripheral blood. The receptors were sampled from a man between 18 and 29 years old who had recovered from COVID-19. Each CDR3 is given with its conserved first and last residue. The D gene is left open where the match is weak. Size is omitted from some rows. Given values are once, few, many or a class for expanded clones.

TRBV18	NA	14	NA	TRBJ1-5	TGTGCCAGCTCACCAGGGACTTTCAGTCAGCCCCAGCATTTT	CASSPGTFSQPQHF
TRBV18	TRBD2	17	NA	TRBJ2-3	TGTGCCAGCTCACCGTCTCGGGGGGACTCTAGCACAGATACGCAGTATTTT	CASSPSRGDSSTDTQYF
TRBV7-2	NA	13	NA	TRBJ1-1	TGTGCCAGCAGCGCGGCCATAACCACTGAAGCTTTCTTT	CASSAAITTEAFF
TRBV7-2	NA	14	NA	TRBJ2-7	TGTGCCAGCAGCTTAGAACCGGGGAGATACGAGCAGTACTTC	CASSLEPGRYEQYF
TRBV27	NA	14	NA	TRBJ2-2	TGTGCCAGCAGTTTGCCTAGCGCGTCCGGGGAGCTGTTTTTT	CASSLPSASGELFF
TRBV2	NA	13	NA	TRBJ1-5	TGTGCCAGCCGCAGTGATAGCAATCAGCCCCAGCATTTT	CASRSDSNQPQHF
TRBV7-9	TRBD1	14	NA	TRBJ2-7	TGTGCCAGCAGCCCCCGGACAGGGAGTGAAGAGCAGTACTTC	CASSPRTGSEEQYF
TRBV5-5	NA	15	NA	TRBJ1-1	TGTGCCAGCAGCTTGGTTCTTCTAGGGGCCACTGAAGCTTTCTTT	CASSLVLLGATEAFF
TRBV3-1/TRBV3-2	NA	15	NA	TRBJ2-7	TGTGCCAGCAGCCTCCAACAGGGCCCAAAATACGAGCAGTACTTC	CASSLQQGPKYEQYF
TRBV7-9	NA	16	NA	TRBJ2-4	TGTGCCAGCAGCGTATACCTCGGGACTCTTGAAAACATTCAGTACTTC	CASSVYLGTLENIQYF
TRBV5-1	TRBD2	16	NA	TRBJ2-1	TGCGCCAGCAGCTTGGACCTAGCGGGGAACCACAATGAGCAGTTCTTC	CASSLDLAGNHNEQFF
TRBV7-2	TRBD1	15	NA	TRBJ1-1	TGTGCCAGCAGCAGCCCCGACAGGGCGAACACTGAAGCTTTCTTT	CASSSPDRANTEAFF
TRBV5-4	TRBD1	17	NA	TRBJ1-6	TGTGCCAGCAGCCTGGCAGGGGGTAGAGGAGATAATTCACCCCTCCACTTT	CASSLAGGRGDNSPLHF
TRBV19	NA	17	NA	TRBJ1-2	TGTGCCAGTAGTATAGAGATCACGGAGGCGGCCACCTATGGCTACACCTTC	CASSIEITEAATYGYTF
TRBV24-1	NA	19	NA	TRBJ2-1	TGTGCCACCAGTGATTCGAAAGCCCTTGGCGGGGGCGTTTACAATGAGCAGTTCTTC	CATSDSKALGGGVYNEQFF
TRBV4-3	NA	15	NA	TRBJ1-2	TGCGCCAGCAGCCAAGAGGGCCTACGGCCATATGGCTACACCTTC	CASSQEGLRPYGYTF
TRBV19	NA	18	NA	TRBJ1-1	TGTGCCAGTAGTATAGTCTTGGTGGCAGGGGCCCCCCAAACTGAAGCTTTCTTT	CASSIVLVAGAPQTEAFF
TRBV6-5	NA	13	NA	TRBJ1-1	TGTGCCAGCAGGGCACAGGGTGGCACTGAAGCTTTCTTT	CASRAQGGTEAFF
TRBV7-9	TRBD2	15	NA	TRBJ2-3	TGTGCCAGCAGCGGACTAGCGGGATCAACAGATACGCAGTATTTT	CASSGLAGSTDTQYF
TRBV5-1	NA	15	NA	TRBJ2-3	TGCGCCAGCAGCTTGGCCGACTCCAGCACAGATACGCAGTATTTT	CASSLADSSTDTQYF
TRBV6-5	TRBD1	14	NA	TRBJ2-7	TGTGCCAGCAGACCGGGACAGGGGTTCAACGAGCAGTACTTC	CASRPGQGFNEQYF
TRBV4-1	NA	15	once	TRBJ2-7	TGCGCCAGCAGCCCTTGGGTAGGGGCCAGCGACGAGCAGTACTTC	CASSPWVGASDEQYF
TRBV27	TRBD2	15	NA	TRBJ2-7	TGTGCCAGCAGCACCCTTGCGGGGGGGCCGCACGAGCAGTACTTC	CASSTLAGGPHEQYF
TRBV19	TRBD1	13	NA	TRBJ1-1	TGTGCCAGTAGGCAGGGGGCGAACACTGAAGCTTTCTTT	CASRQGANTEAFF
TRBV30	NA	13	NA	TRBJ2-1	TGTGCCTGGAGCCCTACGACAGGCTATGAGCAGTTCTTC	CAWSPTTGYEQFF
TRBV5-1	NA	17	NA	TRBJ2-3	TGCGCCAGCAGCTTGGGGGGAAGCGGAATTAGCACAGATACGCAGTATTTT	CASSLGGSGISTDTQYF
TRBV19	NA	14	NA	TRBJ1-5	TGTGCCAGTAGCGAAGGGGCGGGAAATCAGCCCCAGCATTTT	CASSEGAGNQPQHF
TRBV24-1	NA	16	NA	TRBJ2-1	TGTGCCACCAGTGATTCGGGGACACCTTCCTACAATGAGCAGTTCTTC	CATSDSGTPSYNEQFF
TRBV7-9	TRBD2	18	NA	TRBJ2-2	TGTGCCAGCAACTCCGGGACTAGCGGCTCCGCGAACACCGGGGAGCTGTTTTTT	CASNSGTSGSANTGELFF
TRBV3-1/TRBV3-2	NA	13	NA	TRBJ2-7	TGTGCCAGCAGCCAGACAGGTGGCTACGAGCAGTACTTC	CASSQTGGYEQYF
TRBV27	NA	14	NA	TRBJ2-1	TGTGCCAGCAGGATCGACATTGGAGGCAATGAGCAGTTCTTC	CASRIDIGGNEQFF
TRBV14	TRBD1	15	NA	TRBJ2-1	TGTGCCAGCAGCCCGGGACAGGGGGCTGGTAATGAGCAGTTCTTC	CASSPGQGAGNEQFF
TRBV18	TRBD2	14	NA	TRBJ2-5	TGTGCCAGCTCACCACCTAGCGGGGAAGAGACCCAGTACTTC	CASSPPSGEETQYF
TRBV7-3	TRBD2	14	once	TRBJ2-1	TGTGCCAGCAGCCCCGGTAGGGAGGGTCATGAGCAGTTCTTC	CASSPGREGHEQFF
TRBV19	NA	12	NA	TRBJ1-2	TGTGCCAGTAGGATCGAGGGATATGGCTACACCTTC	CASRIEGYGYTF
TRBV6-5	TRBD1	13	NA	TRBJ1-2	TGTGCCAGCAGCGACCCGACAGGGAATGGCTACACCTTC	CASSDPTGNGYTF
TRBV11-2	NA	15	NA	TRBJ2-5	TGTGCCAGCAGCGGGGGGGGCCTGGGGCTTGAGACCCAGTACTTC	CASSGGGLGLETQYF
TRBV29-1	TRBD1	12	once	TRBJ1-1	TGCAGCGTAGGGACAGGGGACACTGAAGCTTTCTTT	CSVGTGDTEAFF
TRBV9	TRBD2	15	NA	TRBJ2-7	TGTGCCAGCAGCGAGGGACTAGCGGCGACCTACGAGCAGTACTTC	CASSEGLAATYEQYF
TRBV5-4	NA	13	few	TRBJ1-1	TGTGCCAGCAGCTTGGGAGGGGGCACTGAAGCTTTCTTT	CASSLGGGTEAFF
TRBV6-5	NA	16	NA	TRBJ1-1	TGTGCCAGCAGTTACTCGAAGGGTTTGGGGCGCACTGAAGCTTTCTTT	CASSYSKGLGRTEAFF
TRBV6-4	TRBD1	16	NA	TRBJ1-1	TGTGCCAGCAGTTTCGGGACAGGGGGCTTGGACACTGAAGCTTTCTTT	CASSFGTGGLDTEAFF
TRBV7-8	NA	11	NA	TRBJ2-7	TGTGCCAGCAGCCCAGCCTACGAGCAGTACTTC	CASSPAYEQYF
TRBV10-2	NA	13	NA	TRBJ2-1	TGCGCCAGCAGTGCGGGAGTTGGCAATGAGCAGTTCTTC	CASSAGVGNEQFF
TRBV30	TRBD2	15	NA	TRBJ2-1	TGTGCCTGGGATCCCGGGACTAGCGGGATTGGTGAGCAGTTCTTC	CAWDPGTSGIGEQFF
TRBV25-1	TRBD1	13	NA	TRBJ1-1	TGTGCCACCCAGGGACAGGGGGCCTCTGAAGCTTTCTTT	CATQGQGASEAFF
TRBV19	TRBD1	17	few	TRBJ1-1	TGTGCCAGTAGCCAGGACAGGGGGTTATCTAACCGGATTGAAGCTTTCTTT	CASSQDRGLSNRIEAFF
TRBV6-5	TRBD2	15	NA	TRBJ2-7	TGTGCCAGCAGTCCTCGGGATAGCGGGAGTAACGAGCAGTACTTC	CASSPRDSGSNEQYF
TRBV5-1	TRBD1	15	NA	TRBJ2-7	TGCGCCAGCAGCCCGGTCGGACAGGGATCCTACGAGCAGTACTTC	CASSPVGQGSYEQYF
TRBV11-2	NA	16	NA	TRBJ1-4	TGTGCCAGCAGCTTGAGGGATCCATTCCTCAATGAAAAACTGTTTTTT	CASSLRDPFLNEKLFF
TRBV10-2	TRBD1	15	NA	TRBJ2-3	TGCGCCAGCACCGACAGGGGTCTTGGCACAGATACGCAGTATTTT	CASTDRGLGTDTQYF
TRBV18	TRBD1	13	NA	TRBJ1-5	TGTGCCAGCTCCGGACAGGGCAATCAGCCCCAGCATTTT	CASSGQGNQPQHF
TRBV7-2	NA	12	NA	TRBJ2-2	TGTGCCAGCAGTCGGTCCACCGGGGAGCTGTTTTTT	CASSRSTGELFF
TRBV10-1	TRBD1	13	NA	TRBJ2-7	TGCGCCAGCAGTAGACAGGGCCCCTACGAGCAGTACTTC	CASSRQGPYEQYF
TRBV3-1/TRBV3-2	TRBD2	17	NA	TRBJ2-6	TGTGCCAGCAGGCTAGCGGGAGCTCAAACTGGGGCCAACGTCCTGACTTTC	CASRLAGAQTGANVLTF
TRBV6-5	TRBD2	15	NA	TRBJ2-1	TGTGCCAGCAGTTACTCAACTAGCGGTAACAATGAGCAGTTCTTC	CASSYSTSGNNEQFF